This T cell receptor (beta chain) was identified during a study of identical twins. The cDNA had a unique molecular identifier and a template-switch universal primer site. TCRdb recomputed calls from the 5' RACE reads with MiXCR, one row per CDR3 protein. Of about 240,000 distinct CDR3 sequences detected, more than 9.5% appear once; the ten largest clones hold under 4.5%. Healthy Caucasian donors formed the entire cohort. The CDR3 spans 12 residues. Looked up from germline, CDR1 is SEHNR and CDR2 is FQNEAQ (reference sequence). The V gene lost 7 bases and the J gene lost 7 bases, with 11 bases spanning the gap. This clonotype was picked up many times. Its antigen is not known. Findings of the study overall: Twins shared beta out-of-frame sequences in excess, but this excess was weaker. The study based its conclusions on cross-sectional statistical analysis and did not follow the same donors.

The same specimen was also included in a second study, on yellow fever vaccine responses in identical twins.

The chain links TRBV7-9 to TRBJ1-5; D is ambiguous. Sequencing input: memory (CD45RO+) T cells sorted from blood. The TCR comes from a woman between 18 and 30 years old in good health. CDR3 sequence reads: CASNLPEQPQHF. Written as DNA, the CDR3 is TGTGCCAGCAACCTACCGGAACAGCCCCAGCATTTT.